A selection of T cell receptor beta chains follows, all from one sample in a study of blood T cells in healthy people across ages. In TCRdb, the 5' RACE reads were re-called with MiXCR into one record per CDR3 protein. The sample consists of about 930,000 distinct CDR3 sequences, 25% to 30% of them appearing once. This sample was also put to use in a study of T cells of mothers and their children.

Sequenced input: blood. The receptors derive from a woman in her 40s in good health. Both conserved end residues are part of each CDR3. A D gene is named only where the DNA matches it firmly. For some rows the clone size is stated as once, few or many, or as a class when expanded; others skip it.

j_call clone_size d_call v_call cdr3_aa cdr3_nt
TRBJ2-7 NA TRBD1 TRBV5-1 CASSLAAGTGDYEQYF TGCGCCAGCAGCTTAGCCGCCGGGACAGGGGATTACGAGCAGTACTTC
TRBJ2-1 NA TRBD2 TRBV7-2 CASRLAGGGYNEQFF TGTGCCAGCAGGTTAGCGGGGGGGGGATACAATGAGCAGTTCTTC
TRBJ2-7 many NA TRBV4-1 CASSQERVATSMDEQYF TGCGCCAGCAGCCAAGAACGGGTAGCGACTAGTATGGACGAGCAGTACTTC
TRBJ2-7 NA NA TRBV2 CASSEEGGRAYEQYF TGTGCCAGCAGTGAAGAGGGGGGGCGCGCCTACGAGCAGTACTTC
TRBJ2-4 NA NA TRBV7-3 CASSSGRNNEQYF TGTGCCAGCAGCTCTGGACGGAACAATGAGCAGTACTTC
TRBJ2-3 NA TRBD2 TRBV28 CASSPSGKGPDTQYF TGTGCCAGCAGCCCTAGCGGGAAAGGCCCAGATACGCAGTATTTT
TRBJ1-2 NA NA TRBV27 CASSSPWGRDGYTF TGTGCCAGCAGTTCCCCGTGGGGACGTGATGGCTACACCTTC
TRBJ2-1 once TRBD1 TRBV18 CASSPRDRVGEQFF TGCGCCAGCTCACCCCGGGACAGGGTTGGCGAGCAGTTCTTC
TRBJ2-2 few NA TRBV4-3 CASSQEVVVNTGELFF TGCGCCAGCAGCCAAGAAGTGGTAGTTAACACCGGGGAGCTGTTTTTT
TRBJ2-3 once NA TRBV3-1 CASSQHRSRWTDTQYF TGTGCCAGCAGCCAACACCGGAGCCGGTGGACAGATACGCAGTATTTT
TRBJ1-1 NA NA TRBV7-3 CASSLDGGPNTEAFF TGTGCCAGCAGCTTGGACGGGGGCCCGAACACTGAAGCTTTCTTT
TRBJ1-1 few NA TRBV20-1 CSARQDLNTEAFF TGCAGTGCTAGACAGGACCTTAACACTGAAGCTTTCTTT
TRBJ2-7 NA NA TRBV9 CACSVGGGDGYEQYF TGTGCCTGCAGCGTAGGGGGGGGTGACGGCTACGAGCAGTACTTC
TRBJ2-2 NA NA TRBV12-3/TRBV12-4 CASSTARNTGELFF TGTGCCAGCAGTACCGCGAGGAACACCGGGGAGCTGTTTTTT
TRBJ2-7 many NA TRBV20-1 CSAGYDVDEQYF TGCAGTGCTGGTTACGATGTGGACGAGCAGTACTTC
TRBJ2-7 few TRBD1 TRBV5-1 CASSLAHRDRDTYEQYF TGCGCCAGCAGCTTGGCCCACAGGGACAGGGATACCTACGAGCAGTACTTC
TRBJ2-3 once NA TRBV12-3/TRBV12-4 CASRGLSTDMQYF TGTGCCAGCAGGGGACTGAGCACAGATATGCAGTATTTT
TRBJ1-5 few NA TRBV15 CATSIPRGPQHF TGTGCCACCAGTATCCCTAGGGGGCCCCAGCATTTT
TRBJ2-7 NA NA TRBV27 CASSHWGDEQYF TGTGCCAGCAGTCACTGGGGGGACGAGCAGTACTTC
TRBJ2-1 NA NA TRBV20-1 CSARPGALYNEQFF TGCAGTGCTAGACCGGGGGCCCTATACAATGAGCAGTTCTTC
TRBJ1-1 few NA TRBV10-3 CAISEWGAMNTEAFF TGTGCCATCAGTGAGTGGGGTGCGATGAACACTGAAGCTTTCTTT
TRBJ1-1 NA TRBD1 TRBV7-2 CTSSVSRGLSTEAFF TGTACCAGCAGCGTCTCCAGGGGGCTGAGCACTGAAGCTTTCTTT
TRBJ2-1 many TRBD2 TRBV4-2 CASSQDRLAAEQFF TGTGCCAGCAGCCAAGATCGACTAGCGGCTGAGCAGTTCTTC
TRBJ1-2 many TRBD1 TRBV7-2 CASIPGQAYGYTF TGTGCCAGCATACCGGGACAGGCTTATGGCTACACCTTC
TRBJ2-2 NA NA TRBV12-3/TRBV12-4 CASSNVGWGKNTGELFF TGTGCCAGCAGTAATGTTGGGTGGGGTAAGAACACCGGGGAGCTGTTTTTT
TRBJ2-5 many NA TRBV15 CATSRDLGEEETQYF TGTGCCACCAGCAGAGATCTCGGAGAGGAAGAGACCCAGTACTTC
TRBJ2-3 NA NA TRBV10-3 CAIRGPYKALPSTDTQYF TGTGCCATCAGGGGCCCATATAAGGCCCTGCCGAGCACAGATACGCAGTATTTT
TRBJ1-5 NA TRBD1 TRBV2 CASTRSDRANQPQHF TGTGCCAGCACCCGCTCGGACAGGGCTAATCAGCCCCAGCATTTT
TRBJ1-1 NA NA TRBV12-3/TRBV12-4 CASSLGPQAFF TGTGCCAGCAGTTTAGGCCCCCAAGCTTTCTTT
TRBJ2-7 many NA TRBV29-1 CSVEGGTSTYEQYF TGCAGCGTTGAAGGTGGGACATCTACCTACGAGCAGTACTTC
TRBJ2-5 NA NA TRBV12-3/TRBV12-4 CASSTRQSGKETQYF TGTGCCAGCAGTACAAGACAGTCGGGTAAAGAGACCCAGTACTTC
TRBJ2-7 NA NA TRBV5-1 CASSTAGTYSYEQYF TGCGCCAGCAGCACCGCCGGGACATACTCCTACGAGCAGTACTTC
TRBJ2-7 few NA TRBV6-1 CASSERAQGGMYEQYF TGTGCCAGCAGTGAAAGAGCGCAGGGGGGAATGTACGAGCAGTACTTC
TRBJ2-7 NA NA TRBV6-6 CASSYSGPPYEQYF TGTGCCAGCAGTTACTCGGGACCACCCTACGAGCAGTACTTC
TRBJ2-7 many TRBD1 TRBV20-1 CSAREGTGYEQYF TGCAGTGCTAGAGAAGGGACAGGCTACGAGCAGTACTTC
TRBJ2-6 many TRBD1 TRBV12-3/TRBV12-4 CASSSLARLTGSSGANVLTF TGTGCCAGCAGTTCTCTCGCCCGATTGACAGGGTCCTCTGGGGCCAACGTCCTGACTTTC
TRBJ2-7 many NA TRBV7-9 CASSPGHLYEQYF TGTGCCAGCAGCCCGGGACACCTCTACGAGCAGTACTTC
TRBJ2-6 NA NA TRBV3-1 CASSQFYRPSGANVPTF TGTGCCAGCAGCCAATTTTACAGGCCCTCGGGGGCCAACGTCCCGACTTTC